These T cell receptor beta chains were read from a single sample in a study of blood T cell repertoires in COVID-19. This table comes from immunoSEQ multiplex PCR, and its TCRdb copy is limited to in-frame clones, with some not included. The table lists approximately 170,000 clones, around four fifths of them singletons, with about 3.6% in the top ten. Sequenced material: PBMCs or T cells enriched from blood (not recorded which). These receptors originate from a woman aged 50 to 60 in a cohort exposed to, infected with or recovered from COVID-19 (not recorded which). Each CDR3 is given with its conserved first and last residue. Each record gives: J gene, V gene, CDR3 length, CDR3 protein.

j_gene: TRBJ2-7
v_gene: TRBV30
len: 14
CDR3aa: CAWTRDIISYEQYF

j_gene: TRBJ1-3
v_gene: TRBV4-3
len: 16
CDR3aa: CASSQELGEAGNTIYF

j_gene: TRBJ2-1
v_gene: TRBV7-6
len: 15
CDR3aa: CASSLARGTLVPLFF

j_gene: TRBJ1-5
v_gene: TRBV19
len: 14
CDR3aa: CASSITGGTQPQHF

j_gene: TRBJ1-2
v_gene: TRBV28
len: 14
CDR3aa: CASSLFNRAYGYTF

j_gene: TRBJ1-2
v_gene: TRBV2
len: 12
CDR3aa: CASRTEERGYTF

j_gene: TRBJ1-2
v_gene: TRBV25-1
len: 14
CDR3aa: CASRGEGVNYGYTF

j_gene: TRBJ2-7
v_gene: TRBV3-1/TRBV3-2
len: 14
CDR3aa: CASSRSGDLREQYF

j_gene: TRBJ2-5
v_gene: TRBV5-4
len: 16
CDR3aa: CASSLEGGGPRETQYF

j_gene: TRBJ2-3
v_gene: TRBV29-1
len: 12
CDR3aa: CSVERGADTQYF

j_gene: TRBJ2-7
v_gene: TRBV5-4
len: 15
CDR3aa: CASSFGTGGKGEQYF

j_gene: TRBJ2-7
v_gene: TRBV9
len: 12
CDR3aa: CASSVEQGEQYF

j_gene: TRBJ2-7
v_gene: TRBV6-5
len: 15
CDR3aa: CASSLEGGERGEQYF

j_gene: TRBJ2-7
v_gene: TRBV7-2
len: 17
CDR3aa: CASSLASGGGRIYEQYF

j_gene: TRBJ2-1
v_gene: TRBV20-1
len: 11
CDR3aa: CSAEADFEQFF

j_gene: TRBJ2-3
v_gene: TRBV7-3
len: 17
CDR3aa: CASSLGRTGQGTDTQYF

j_gene: TRBJ1-2
v_gene: TRBV28
len: 13
CDR3aa: CASSFDRIGGYTF

j_gene: TRBJ1-6
v_gene: TRBV4-3
len: 18
CDR3aa: CASSQDRDISSYNSPLHF

j_gene: TRBJ1-1
v_gene: TRBV19
len: 15
CDR3aa: CASSTRDNVGTEAFF

j_gene: TRBJ2-7
v_gene: TRBV6-5
len: 15
CDR3aa: CASSHRGALSYEQYF

j_gene: TRBJ1-6
v_gene: TRBV6-5
len: 13
CDR3aa: CASSLGSQSPLHF

j_gene: TRBJ2-7
v_gene: TRBV28
len: 14
CDR3aa: CASSPQATQGVKYF